Listed below are T cell receptor beta chains from one sample, sequenced in a study of blood T cell repertoires in COVID-19. TCRdb's table, derived via immunoSEQ multiplex PCR, lists solely in-frame clones and lacks some. The data show around 100,000 clones, with just under 85% seen just once and around 9.5% held by the top ten. Sequenced sample: peripheral blood. Every receptor here comes from a man aged 40-50 years with active or convalescent COVID-19. Both conserved end residues are part of each CDR3. The D gene is left open where the match is weak. Clone size is shown for a subset of rows, as once, few, many or a class of expanded clone.

TRBD2,TRBJ2-5,.,TRBV5-1,TGCGCCAGCAGCTTGGTGGGGGGGATATCGGAGACCCAGTACTTC,CASSLVGGISETQYF
TRBD1,TRBJ2-7,.,TRBV19,TGTGCCAGTAGTTTCCTGGCTGAAACAGGGGATAAGTACTTC,CASSFLAETGDKYF
.,TRBJ1-3,.,TRBV10-3,TGTGCCATCGGGGGGACGGCTAGCTCTGGAAACACCATATATTTT,CAIGGTASSGNTIYF
.,TRBJ2-7,.,TRBV7-2,TGTGCCAGCAGCTTAGCGATTTGGGGCGATAACTACGAGCAGTACTTC,CASSLAIWGDNYEQYF
.,TRBJ1-2,.,TRBV6-5,TGTGCCAGCAGTTTCCGGGTCGGAAACTATGGCTACACCTTC,CASSFRVGNYGYTF
TRBD1,TRBJ1-2,.,TRBV3-1/TRBV3-2,TGTGCCAGCAGCCTCAACAGGGGGCAGGGCTACACCTTC,CASSLNRGQGYTF
TRBD1,TRBJ1-5,.,TRBV19,TGTGCCAGTAGTAAAGGACAGGCGGTTTATAGCAATCAGCCCCAGCATTTT,CASSKGQAVYSNQPQHF
.,TRBJ1-1,few,TRBV5-1,TGCGCCAGCAGCGAACCAGGGCACACTGAAGCTTTCTTT,CASSEPGHTEAFF
.,TRBJ1-4,once,TRBV11-1,TGTGCCAGCAGAGAGACACCGACTAATGAAAAACTGTTTTTT,CASRETPTNEKLFF
TRBD1,TRBJ1-6,.,TRBV6-5,TGTGCCAGCAGTCAAACAGGGGATAGGAATTCACCCCTCCACTTT,CASSQTGDRNSPLHF
.,TRBJ1-2,.,TRBV7-8,TGTGCCAGCAGCCCAGGCTGGGGAGGGAATGGCTACACCTTC,CASSPGWGGNGYTF
.,TRBJ2-6,few,TRBV19,TGTGCCAGTAGTATTAGACAGCTTGGGGCCAACGTCCTGACTTTC,CASSIRQLGANVLTF
TRBD1,TRBJ2-2,.,TRBV3-1/TRBV3-2,TGTGCCAGCAGGCGAGTGGGGACAGGTCGAACCGGGGAGCTGTTTTTT,CASRRVGTGRTGELFF
TRBD1,TRBJ1-5,.,TRBV19,TGTGCCAGCGACAGGGTCGGGAGTCAGCCCCAGCATTTT,CASDRVGSQPQHF
.,TRBJ1-5,few,TRBV10-3,TGTGCCATCAGTGAGGGCTACAGGGACAATCAGCCCCAGCATTTT,CAISEGYRDNQPQHF
.,TRBJ2-7,.,TRBV18,TGTGCCAGCTCACCACCGTCTATGAGTTACGAGCAGTACTTC,CASSPPSMSYEQYF
TRBD1,TRBJ2-2,.,TRBV5-1,TGCGCCAGCAGCCGTGGGGGACAGGGGTCGTACACCGGGGAGCTGTTTTTT,CASSRGGQGSYTGELFF
TRBD1,TRBJ1-2,few,TRBV2,TGTGCCAGCAGTGGGGGGACAGAGGGTGGCTACACCTTC,CASSGGTEGGYTF
TRBD1,TRBJ2-1,.,TRBV6-4,TGTGCCAGCAGACCGGGACAGGGGTACAATGAGCAGTTCTTC,CASRPGQGYNEQFF
.,TRBJ2-1,once,TRBV7-9,TGTGCCAGCAGCTTTCATACGGGACTGCCCTCGAGGGAGCAGTTCTTC,CASSFHTGLPSREQFF
.,TRBJ2-3,.,TRBV18,TGTGCCAGCTCACCACGGCAGGGGTTATCCACAGATACGCAGTATTTT,CASSPRQGLSTDTQYF
TRBD1,TRBJ1-1,once,TRBV7-9,TGTGCCAGCAGCTTGGGCGGGACAGGGGGGAACACTGAAGCTTTCTTT,CASSLGGTGGNTEAFF
.,TRBJ2-7,.,TRBV6-5,TGTGCCAGCAGTTTCGCGGCCGGAAGGGGCACCAGCGAGCAGTACTTC,CASSFAAGRGTSEQYF
TRBD2,TRBJ2-6,.,TRBV18,TGTGCCAGCTCATCGACTAGCGGGGGGCCCTCTGGGGCCAACGTCCTGACTTTC,CASSSTSGGPSGANVLTF
.,TRBJ1-1,.,TRBV27,TGTGCCAGCCTCGAACTTGAGTCCACTGAAGCTTTCTTT,CASLELESTEAFF
TRBD1,TRBJ2-1,many,TRBV5-1,TGCGCCAGCAGCTTGGCGGGCCCGGGACAGGGAAACAATGAGCAGTTCTTC,CASSLAGPGQGNNEQFF
TRBD1,TRBJ2-4,.,TRBV6-5,TGTGCCAGCAGGGGTGACAGGGGCCAGAACATTCAGTACTTC,CASRGDRGQNIQYF
.,TRBJ1-4,.,TRBV5-6,TGTGCCAGCAGCTCGGTCGGCGGGACTGACAATGAAAAACTGTTTTTT,CASSSVGGTDNEKLFF
.,TRBJ1-1,.,TRBV12-5,TGTGCTAGTGGTCCCCCCGGCAGGGTGGGTAATGAAGCTTTCTTT,CASGPPGRVGNEAFF
TRBD1,TRBJ2-5,.,TRBV23-1,TGCGCCAGCCCTCTGGACAGACAGGGGGCTCAAGAGACCCAGTACTTC,CASPLDRQGAQETQYF
TRBD1,TRBJ1-2,.,TRBV27,TGTGCCAGCGGAGACAGGGGCGGGTTCTATGGCTACACCTTC,CASGDRGGFYGYTF
.,TRBJ2-1,.,TRBV5-1,TGCGCCAGCAGCTTGACAGATCTTCAGCAGTTCTTC,CASSLTDLQQFF
.,TRBJ1-5,.,TRBV6-5,TGTGCCAGCAGTTACTCGAGCAACAATCAGCCCCAGCATTTT,CASSYSSNNQPQHF
.,TRBJ1-2,.,TRBV24-1,TGTGCCACCAGTGATGCGGGCCTAACCTATGGCTACACCTTC,CATSDAGLTYGYTF
.,TRBJ1-1,.,TRBV27,TGTGCCAGCACCCCCCGGGGACAGAACACTGAAGCTTTCTTT,CASTPRGQNTEAFF
.,TRBJ2-2,many,TRBV5-1,TGCGCCAGCAGCCCGCGCTCCGAAATAAACCTCGGGGAGCTGTTTTTT,CASSPRSEINLGELFF
TRBD1,TRBJ2-2,.,TRBV19,TGTGCCAGTAGTATAGATCACAGGGGCACCGGGGAGCTGTTTTTT,CASSIDHRGTGELFF